This T cell receptor (beta chain) was sequenced during a study of T-cell memory formation after mild COVID-19. Findings of the study overall: CD4+ contracting clones were mainly CM and EM; CD8+ ones, EMRA.

Constant-segment primers served in 5'RACE that generated TCR alpha and TCR beta cDNA libraries bearing sample barcodes and UMIs. In TCRdb, the 5' RACE reads were re-called with MiXCR into one record per CDR3 protein. The top ten hold more than 20% of the sample, which has 190,000 or so distinct CDR3 sequences, about 22% seen once. V was cut by 4 bases and J by 1 base, with 7 bases left in between. The CDR3 length is 14 residues. CDR1 is MNHNY and CDR2 is SVGAGI in the germline V gene (reference sequence). This clonotype was picked up a small number of times. Antigen: not known. The V call is TRBV6-6, the J call TRBJ2-2; D is uncertain. The sample consisted of PBMCs or a T cell subset sorted from them (not recorded which). The TCR originated in an adult woman who had mild COVID-19 (a few samples of this study predate the infection). Cell type and time point are not known. The CDR3 sequence is CASSFRRNTGELFF. As DNA, the CDR3 is TGTGCCAGCAGTTTCCGACGGAACACCGGGGAGCTGTTTTTT.